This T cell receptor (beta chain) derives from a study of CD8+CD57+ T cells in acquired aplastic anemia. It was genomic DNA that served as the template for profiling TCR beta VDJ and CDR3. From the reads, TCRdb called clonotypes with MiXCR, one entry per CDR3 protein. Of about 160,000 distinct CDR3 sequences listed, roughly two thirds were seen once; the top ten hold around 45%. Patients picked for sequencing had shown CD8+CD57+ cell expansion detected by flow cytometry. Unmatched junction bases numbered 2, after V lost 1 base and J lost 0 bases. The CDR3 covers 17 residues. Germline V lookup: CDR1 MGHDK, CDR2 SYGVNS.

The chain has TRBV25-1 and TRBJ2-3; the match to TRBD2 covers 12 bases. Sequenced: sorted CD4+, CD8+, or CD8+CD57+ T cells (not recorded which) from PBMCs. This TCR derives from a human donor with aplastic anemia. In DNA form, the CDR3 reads TGTGCCAGCAGTGAATGGGGGACTAGCGGGAGCACAGATACGCAGTATTTT. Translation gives CASSEWGTSGSTDTQYF.